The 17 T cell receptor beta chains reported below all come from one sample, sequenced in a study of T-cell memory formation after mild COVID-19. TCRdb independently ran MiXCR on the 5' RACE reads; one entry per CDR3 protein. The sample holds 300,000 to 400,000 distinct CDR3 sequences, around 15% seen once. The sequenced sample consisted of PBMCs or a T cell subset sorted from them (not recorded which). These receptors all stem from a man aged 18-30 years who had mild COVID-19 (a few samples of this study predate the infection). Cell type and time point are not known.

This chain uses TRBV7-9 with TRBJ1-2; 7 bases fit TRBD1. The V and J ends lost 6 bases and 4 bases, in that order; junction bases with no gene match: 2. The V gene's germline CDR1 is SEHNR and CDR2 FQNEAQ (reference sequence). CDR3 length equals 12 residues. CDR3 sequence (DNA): TGTGCCAGCAGTGACAGGGCCTATGGCTACACCTTC. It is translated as CASSDRAYGYTF.

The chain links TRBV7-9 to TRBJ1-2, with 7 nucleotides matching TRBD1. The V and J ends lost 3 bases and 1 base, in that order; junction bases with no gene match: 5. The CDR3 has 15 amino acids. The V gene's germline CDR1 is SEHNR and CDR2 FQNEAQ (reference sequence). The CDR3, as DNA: TGTGCCAGCAGCTTCGGAGCAGGGGGTAACTATGGCTACACCTTC. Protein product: CASSFGAGGNYGYTF.

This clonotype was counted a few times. The CDR3 here is CASSLPPYNEQFF. The CDR3 DNA reads TGTGCCAGCAGTTTACCCCCCTACAATGAGCAGTTCTTC. This chain joins TRBV12-3 or TRBV12-4 and TRBJ2-1; D remains ambiguous. The CDR3 runs to 13 residues. With 2 bases removed from V and 2 bases from J, the gap between germline ends came to 4 bases.

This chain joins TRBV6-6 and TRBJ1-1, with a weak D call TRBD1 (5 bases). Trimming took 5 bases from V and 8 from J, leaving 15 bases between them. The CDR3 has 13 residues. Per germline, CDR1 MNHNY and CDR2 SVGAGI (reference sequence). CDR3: CASSVRGDYEAFF. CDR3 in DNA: TGTGCCAGCAGTGTGCGGGGGGATTACGAAGCTTTCTTT.

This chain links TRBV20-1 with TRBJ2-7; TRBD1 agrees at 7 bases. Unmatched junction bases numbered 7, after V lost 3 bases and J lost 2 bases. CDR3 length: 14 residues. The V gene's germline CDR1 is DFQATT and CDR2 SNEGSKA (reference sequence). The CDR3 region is CSARGDRAPYEQYF. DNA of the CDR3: TGCAGTGCTAGGGGTGACAGGGCGCCCTACGAGCAGTACTTC.

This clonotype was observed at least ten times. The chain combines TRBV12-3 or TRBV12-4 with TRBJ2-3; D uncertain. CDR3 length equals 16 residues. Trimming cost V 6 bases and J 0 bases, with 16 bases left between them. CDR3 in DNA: TGTGCCAGCAGCCCACGCGAGGACGGAAGCACAGATACGCAGTATTTT. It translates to CASSPREDGSTDTQYF.

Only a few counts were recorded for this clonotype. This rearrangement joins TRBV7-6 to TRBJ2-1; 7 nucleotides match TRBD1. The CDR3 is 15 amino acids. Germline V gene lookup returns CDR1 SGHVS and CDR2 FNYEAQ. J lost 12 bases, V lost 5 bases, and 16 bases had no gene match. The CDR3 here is CASSREEVGTDGQFF. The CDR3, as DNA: TGTGCCAGCAGCCGCGAGGAGGTAGGGACAGACGGGCAGTTCTTC.

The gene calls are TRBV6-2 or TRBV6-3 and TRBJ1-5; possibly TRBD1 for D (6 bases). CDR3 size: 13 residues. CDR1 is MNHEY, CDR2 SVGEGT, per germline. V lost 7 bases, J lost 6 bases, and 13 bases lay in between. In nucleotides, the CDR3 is TGTGCCAGCACCCTTCGGGGGCGTCAGCCCCAGCATTTT. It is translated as CASTLRGRQPQHF.

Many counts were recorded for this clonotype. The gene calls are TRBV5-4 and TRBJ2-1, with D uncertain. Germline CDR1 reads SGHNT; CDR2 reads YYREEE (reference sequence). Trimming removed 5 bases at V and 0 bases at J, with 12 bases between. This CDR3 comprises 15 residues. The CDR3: CASSVSSSSYNEQFF. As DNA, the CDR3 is TGTGCCAGCAGTGTCTCATCGAGCTCCTACAATGAGCAGTTCTTC.

CDR3 DNA: TGTGCCAGCAGCCAAGGATGGATGGGGCGGTACGAGCAGTACTTC. Translating it yields CASSQGWMGRYEQYF. The chain couples TRBV14 to TRBJ2-7; D might be TRBD1 (5 bases). V dropped 1 base and J dropped 4 bases, with 14 bases sitting between them. CDR3 length: 15 residues. Germline CDR1 reads SGHDN; CDR2 reads FVKESK.

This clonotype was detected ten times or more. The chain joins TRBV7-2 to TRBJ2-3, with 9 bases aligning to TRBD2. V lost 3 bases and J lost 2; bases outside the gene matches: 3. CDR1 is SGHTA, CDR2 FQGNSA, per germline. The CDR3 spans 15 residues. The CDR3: CASSFSGGFTDTQYF. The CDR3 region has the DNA TGTGCCAGCAGCTTTAGCGGGGGCTTCACAGATACGCAGTATTTT.

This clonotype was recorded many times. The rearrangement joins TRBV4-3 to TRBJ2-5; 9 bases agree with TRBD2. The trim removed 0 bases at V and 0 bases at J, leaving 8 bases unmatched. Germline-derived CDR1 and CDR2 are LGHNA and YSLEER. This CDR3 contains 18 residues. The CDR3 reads CASSQEYKRGVYQETQYF. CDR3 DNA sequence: TGCGCCAGCAGCCAAGAGTATAAGCGGGGGGTTTACCAAGAGACCCAGTACTTC.

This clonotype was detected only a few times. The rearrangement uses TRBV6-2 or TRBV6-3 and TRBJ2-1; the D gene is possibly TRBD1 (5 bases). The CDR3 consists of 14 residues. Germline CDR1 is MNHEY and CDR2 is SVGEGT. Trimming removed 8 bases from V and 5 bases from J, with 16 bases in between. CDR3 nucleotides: TGTGCCAGCGACGATAGCAGGGTCCACAATGAGCAGTTCTTC. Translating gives CASDDSRVHNEQFF.

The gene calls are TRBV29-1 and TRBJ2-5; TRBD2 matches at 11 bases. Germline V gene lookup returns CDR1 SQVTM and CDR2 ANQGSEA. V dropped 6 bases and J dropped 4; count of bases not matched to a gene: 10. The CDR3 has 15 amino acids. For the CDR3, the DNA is TGCAGCGTCCCCGGGCTAGCGGGGGGAGGAGAGACCCAGTACTTC. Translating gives CSVPGLAGGGETQYF.

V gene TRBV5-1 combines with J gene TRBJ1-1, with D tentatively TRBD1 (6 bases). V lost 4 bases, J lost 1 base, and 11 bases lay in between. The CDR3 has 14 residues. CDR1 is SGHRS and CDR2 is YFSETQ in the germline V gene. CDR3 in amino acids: CASSAGHPNTEAFF. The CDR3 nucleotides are TGCGCCAGCAGCGCGGGACACCCGAACACTGAAGCTTTCTTT.

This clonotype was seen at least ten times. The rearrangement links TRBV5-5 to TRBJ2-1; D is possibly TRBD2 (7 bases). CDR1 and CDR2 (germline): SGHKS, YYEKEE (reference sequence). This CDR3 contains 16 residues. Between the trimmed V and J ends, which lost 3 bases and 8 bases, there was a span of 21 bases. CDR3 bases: TGTGCCAGCAGCTCCGGTCTGGGGGGGCATATCGATGAGCAGTTCTTC. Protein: CASSSGLGGHIDEQFF.

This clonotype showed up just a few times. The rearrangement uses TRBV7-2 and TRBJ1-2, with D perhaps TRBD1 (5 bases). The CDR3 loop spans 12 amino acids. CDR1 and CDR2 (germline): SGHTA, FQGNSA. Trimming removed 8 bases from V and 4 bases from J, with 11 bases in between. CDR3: CASRQGGYGYTF. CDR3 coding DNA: TGTGCCAGCCGTCAGGGAGGCTATGGCTACACCTTC.